These 13 T cell receptor beta chains were sequenced from one sample in a study of neurological immune-mediated disorders. As for time point: longitudinal time-point 2. From the 5' RACE reads, TCRdb called clonotypes with MiXCR, one entry per CDR3 protein. Of fewer than 70,000 distinct CDR3 sequences listed, more than 9.5% are singletons. Sequenced sample: PBMCs. All receptors come from a man younger than 45 in good health.

This clonotype was seen many times. The chain couples TRBV15 to TRBJ1-4; TRBD1 is a possible D gene (5 bases). V was cut by 4 bases and J by 4 bases, with 7 bases left in between. This CDR3 is built from 13 residues. In germline, CDR1 is LNHNV, CDR2 YYDKDF (reference sequence). Here the CDR3 reads CATSKGFNEKLFF. The DNA for the CDR3 is TGTGCCACCAGCAAGGGGTTTAATGAAAAACTGTTTTTT.

This clonotype was found many times. The rearrangement joins TRBV11-2 to TRBJ2-2, with D unresolved. Trimming stripped 2 bases from V and 2 bases from J, with 9 bases between. The CDR3 has 15 amino acids. Germline loops: CDR1 SGHAT, CDR2 FQNNGV. The CDR3 loop is CASSLFYANTGELFF. For the CDR3, the DNA is TGTGCCAGCAGCTTATTCTACGCAAACACCGGGGAGCTGTTTTTT. Supplemented by reference TRBV11-2 and TRBJ2-2, the full variable domain reads EAGVAQSPRYKIIEKRQSVAFWCNPISGHATLYWYQQILGQGPKLLIQFQNNGVVDDSQLPKDRFSAERLKGVDSTLKIQPAKLEDSAVYLCASSLFYANTGELFFGEGSRLTVL.

Many counts were recorded for this clonotype. V is TRBV20-1 and J is TRBJ1-2; no definite D call. V shed 2 bases and J shed 8 bases, with 12 bases lying between them. CDR1 and CDR2 (germline): DFQATT, SNEGSKA (reference sequence). CDR3 length equals 12 residues. In DNA form, the CDR3 reads TGCAGTGCTAGAAAGCTGGGTCTCGGCTACACCTTC. Its protein product is CSARKLGLGYTF.

The sample holds many counts of this clonotype. This chain joins TRBV5-1 and TRBJ1-6; no clear D. CDR1 is SGHRS and CDR2 is YFSETQ in the germline V gene. Trimming removed 7 bases from V and 7 bases from J, with 12 bases in between. The CDR3 is 13 amino acids. CDR3 sequence (DNA): TGCGCCAGCGGCGAGGGAGGCAATTCACCCCTCCACTTT. Protein sequence: CASGEGGNSPLHF. The full variable domain, in which reference TRBV5-1 and TRBJ1-6 provide the parts outside the CDR3, is KAGVTQTPRYLIKTRGQQVTLSCSPISGHRSVSWYQQTPGQGLQFLFEYFSETQRNKGNFPGRFSGRQFSNSRSEMNVSTLELGDSALYLCASGEGGNSPLHFGNGTRLTVT.

This clonotype showed up just a few times. This chain joins TRBV19 and TRBJ2-7; weak D call: TRBD2 (5 bases). This CDR3 comprises 15 residues. The germline V and J ends were trimmed by 6 bases and 3 bases, with 18 bases remaining between them. Looked up from germline, CDR1 is LNHDA and CDR2 is SQIVND (reference sequence). CDR3 sequence: CASRNNRDGLYEQYF. DNA of the CDR3: TGTGCCAGTAGGAACAACAGAGATGGACTCTACGAGCAGTACTTC. Based on the CDR3 plus reference TRBV19 and TRBJ2-7, the full variable domain is DGGITQSPKYLFRKEGQNVTLSCEQNLNHDAMYWYRQDPGQGLRLIYYSQIVNDFQKGDIAEGYSVSREKKESFPLTVTSAQKNPTAFYLCASRNNRDGLYEQYFGPGTRLTVT.

The sample holds a few counts of this clonotype. A much more abundant neighbour one base away suggests this may be a read error. The chain joins TRBV28 to TRBJ2-1; D is undetermined. Germline V gene data show CDR1 as MDHEN and CDR2 as SYDVKM. The CDR3 is 16 residues long. The CDR3 loop is CASSFFSVFSYNERFF. In nucleotides, the CDR3 is TGTGCCAGCAGTTTTTTTTCTGTTTTTTCCTACAATGAGCGGTTCTTC.

This clonotype occurred many times. The V call is TRBV24-1, the J call TRBJ1-5; D is ambiguous. With 4 bases removed from V and 2 bases from J, the gap between germline ends came to 8 bases. The germline V gene encodes CDR1 KGHDR and CDR2 SFDVKD. The CDR3 loop spans 14 amino acids. The CDR3 DNA reads as TGTGCCACCAGTGACGGTTTAGGCAATCAGCCCCAGCATTTT. Its translation is CATSDGLGNQPQHF.

This clonotype was recorded at least ten times. A read error may be the cause here, since a much bigger clone is one base away. V and J are TRBV20-1 and TRBJ2-1, with 13 bases fitting TRBD2. Germline V CDR1 and CDR2: DFQATT, SNEGSKA (reference sequence). This CDR3 contains 16 residues. The CDR3 sequence is CSVRDGTSGDYNEQFF. As DNA, the CDR3 is TGCAGTGTTAGAGATGGGACTAGCGGGGACTACAATGAGCAGTTCTTC.

Many counts were recorded for this clonotype. The J gene is TRBJ1-1, the V gene TRBV29-1, with 10 bases fitting TRBD1. The CDR3 covers 16 residues. Germline CDR1 reads SQVTM; CDR2 reads ANQGSEA. The junction had 10 bases not matched to a gene; V was cut back by 5 bases and J by 1 base. The CDR3 reads CSVRRGTGVQNTEAFF. In DNA, the CDR3 is TGCAGCGTTAGACGAGGGACAGGGGTGCAGAACACTGAAGCTTTCTTT.

This clonotype has ten or more counts. The chain is built from TRBV7-9 and TRBJ2-7; 11 nucleotides agree with TRBD1. This CDR3 contains 15 residues. With 0 bases clipped from V and 4 bases from J, the junction kept 2 bases outside the gene matches. Germline CDR1 and CDR2: SEHNR and FQNEAQ (reference sequence). CDR3 protein: CASSLARDRGYEQYF. As DNA, the CDR3 is TGTGCCAGCAGCTTAGCGCGGGACAGGGGGTACGAGCAGTACTTC.

This clonotype was seen repeatedly, ten times or more. V is TRBV28 and J is TRBJ2-1, with 9 bases that match TRBD2. The trim removed 3 bases at V and 6 bases at J, leaving 6 bases unmatched. The CDR3 is made up of 15 amino acids. Germline V gene data show CDR1 as MDHEN and CDR2 as SYDVKM. The CDR3 DNA follows: TGTGCCAGCAGTTTGGGCGGGAGGGCCGTCAATGAGCAGTTCTTC. It yields the protein CASSLGGRAVNEQFF.

This clonotype has a count of ten or more. The chain uses TRBV27 and TRBJ2-7, with 7 nucleotides matching TRBD1. There are 13 residues in the CDR3. J gave up 1 base and V 6 bases, and 3 bases lay outside the gene matches. Germline CDR1 reads MNHEY; CDR2 reads SMNVEV (reference sequence). The CDR3 sequence: CASRMTGSYEQYF. CDR3 coding DNA: TGTGCCAGCAGAATGACAGGGTCCTACGAGCAGTACTTC.

This clonotype was seen repeatedly, ten times or more. The chain couples TRBV20-1 to TRBJ1-1, with D perhaps matching TRBD1 (6 bases). V was pared by 3 bases and J by 4 bases, with 18 bases between. CDR1 and CDR2 from the germline V gene are DFQATT and SNEGSKA (reference sequence). The CDR3 runs 15 residues. The CDR3 region has the DNA TGCAGTGCTAGGACGGCGATTGGGGGCGGCACTGAAGCTTTCTTT. Translating gives CSARTAIGGGTEAFF.